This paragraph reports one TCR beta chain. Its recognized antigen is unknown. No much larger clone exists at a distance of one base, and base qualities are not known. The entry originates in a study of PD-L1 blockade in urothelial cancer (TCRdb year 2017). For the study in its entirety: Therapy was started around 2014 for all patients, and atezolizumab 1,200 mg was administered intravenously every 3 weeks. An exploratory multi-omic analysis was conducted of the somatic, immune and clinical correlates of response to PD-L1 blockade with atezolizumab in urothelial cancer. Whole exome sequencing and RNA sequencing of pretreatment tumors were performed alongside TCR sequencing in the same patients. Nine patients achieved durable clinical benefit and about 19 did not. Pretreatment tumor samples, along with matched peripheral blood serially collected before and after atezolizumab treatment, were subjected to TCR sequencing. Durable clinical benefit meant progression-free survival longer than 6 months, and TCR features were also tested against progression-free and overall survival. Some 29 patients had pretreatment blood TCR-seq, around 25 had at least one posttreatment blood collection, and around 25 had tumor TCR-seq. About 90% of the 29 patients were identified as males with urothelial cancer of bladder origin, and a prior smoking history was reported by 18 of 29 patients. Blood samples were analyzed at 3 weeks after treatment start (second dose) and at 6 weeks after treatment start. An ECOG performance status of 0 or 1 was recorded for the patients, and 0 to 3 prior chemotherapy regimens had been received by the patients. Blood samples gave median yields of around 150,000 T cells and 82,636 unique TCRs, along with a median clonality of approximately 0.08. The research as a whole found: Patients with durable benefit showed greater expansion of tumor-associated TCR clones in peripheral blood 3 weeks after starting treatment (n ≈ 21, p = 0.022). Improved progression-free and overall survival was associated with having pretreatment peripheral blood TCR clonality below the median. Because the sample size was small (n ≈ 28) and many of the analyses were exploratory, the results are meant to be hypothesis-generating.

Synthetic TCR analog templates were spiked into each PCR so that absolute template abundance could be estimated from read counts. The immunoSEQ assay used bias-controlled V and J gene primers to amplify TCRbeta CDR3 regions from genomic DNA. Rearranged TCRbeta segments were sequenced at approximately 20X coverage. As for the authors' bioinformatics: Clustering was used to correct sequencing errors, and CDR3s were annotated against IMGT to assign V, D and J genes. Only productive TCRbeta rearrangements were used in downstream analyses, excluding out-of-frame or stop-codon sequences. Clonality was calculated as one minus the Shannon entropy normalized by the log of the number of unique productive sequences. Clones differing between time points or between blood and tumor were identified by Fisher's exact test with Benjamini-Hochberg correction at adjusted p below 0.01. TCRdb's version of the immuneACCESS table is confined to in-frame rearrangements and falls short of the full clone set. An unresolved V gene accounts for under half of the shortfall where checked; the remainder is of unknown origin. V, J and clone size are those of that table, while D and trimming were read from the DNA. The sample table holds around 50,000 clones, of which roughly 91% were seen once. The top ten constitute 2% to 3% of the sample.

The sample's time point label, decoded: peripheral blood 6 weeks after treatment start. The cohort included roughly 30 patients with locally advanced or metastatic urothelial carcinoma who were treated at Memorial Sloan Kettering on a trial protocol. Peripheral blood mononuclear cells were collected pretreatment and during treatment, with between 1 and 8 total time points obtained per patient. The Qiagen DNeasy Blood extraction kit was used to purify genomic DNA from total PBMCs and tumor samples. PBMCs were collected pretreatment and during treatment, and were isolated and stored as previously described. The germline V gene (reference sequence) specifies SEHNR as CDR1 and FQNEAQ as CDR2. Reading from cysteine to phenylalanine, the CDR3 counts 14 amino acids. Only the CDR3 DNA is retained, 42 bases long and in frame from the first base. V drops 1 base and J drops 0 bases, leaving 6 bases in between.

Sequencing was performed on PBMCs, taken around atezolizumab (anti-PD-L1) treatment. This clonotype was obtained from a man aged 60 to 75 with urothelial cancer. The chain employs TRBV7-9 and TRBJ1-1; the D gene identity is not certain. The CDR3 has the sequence CASSLGVLNTEAFF. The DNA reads TGTGCCAGCAGCTTAGGAGTATTGAACACTGAAGCTTTCTTT.